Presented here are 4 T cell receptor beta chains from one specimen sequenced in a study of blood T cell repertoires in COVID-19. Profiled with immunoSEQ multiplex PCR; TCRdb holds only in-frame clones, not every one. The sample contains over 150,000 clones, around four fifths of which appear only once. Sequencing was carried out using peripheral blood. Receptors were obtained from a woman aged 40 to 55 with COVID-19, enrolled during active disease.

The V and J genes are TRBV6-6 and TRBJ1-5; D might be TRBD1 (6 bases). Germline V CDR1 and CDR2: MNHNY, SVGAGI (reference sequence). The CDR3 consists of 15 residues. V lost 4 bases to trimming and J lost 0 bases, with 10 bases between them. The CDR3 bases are TGTGCCAGCAGTTTTGGGGGCCATAGCAATCAGCCCCAGCATTTT. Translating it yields CASSFGGHSNQPQHF.

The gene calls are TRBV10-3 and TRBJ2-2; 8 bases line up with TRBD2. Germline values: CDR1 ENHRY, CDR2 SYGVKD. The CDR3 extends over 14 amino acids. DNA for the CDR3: TGTGCTCTTCGCGGGGGGTCAATGAGAGGGGAGCTGTTTTTT. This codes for CALRGGSMRGELFF.

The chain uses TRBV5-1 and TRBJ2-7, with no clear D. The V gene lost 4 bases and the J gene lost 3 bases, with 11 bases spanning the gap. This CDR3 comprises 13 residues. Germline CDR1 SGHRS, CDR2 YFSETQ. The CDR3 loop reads CASSADGYYEQYF. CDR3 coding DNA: TGCGCCAGCAGCGCCGACGGGTACTACGAGCAGTACTTC.

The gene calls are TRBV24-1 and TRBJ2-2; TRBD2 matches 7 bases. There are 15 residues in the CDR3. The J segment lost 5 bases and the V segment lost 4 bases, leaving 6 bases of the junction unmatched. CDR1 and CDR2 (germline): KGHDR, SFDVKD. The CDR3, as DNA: TGTGCCACCAGTGACGGGGGGAGAAGGACCGGGGAGCTGTTTTTT. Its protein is CATSDGGRRTGELFF.